The 21 T cell receptor beta chains given below trace back to one sample, sequenced in a study of cytomegalovirus exposure and HLA in healthy donors. PCR used 60 Vbeta primers and 13 Jbeta primers. Clones were sequenced by immunoSEQ multiplex PCR, and TCRdb holds only the in-frame ones, with some missing. The data show 150,000 to 200,000 clones, with 60% to 80% seen just once and around an eighth held by the top ten. Sample: PBMCs. The receptors here all came from a woman between 35 and 50 years old in good health and CMV-seronegative.

V is TRBV27 and J is TRBJ1-6; D remains unclear. Trimming stripped 3 bases from V and 12 bases from J, with 6 bases between. There are 11 residues in the CDR3. Germline lookup yields CDR1 MNHEY and CDR2 SMNVEV (reference sequence). The chain's CDR3 is CASSFSLPLHF. In DNA, the CDR3 is TGTGCCAGCAGTTTTTCCCTACCCCTCCACTTT.

Concerning this clone: At one boundary the junction diverges from the germline segment, which might be a read error. The J gene is TRBJ1-4, the V gene TRBV28, with 9 bases that match TRBD1. The CDR3 sequence is 12 residues long. Germline loops: CDR1 MDHEN, CDR2 SYDVKM. CDR3 DNA: TGCGTTACAGGGGGCGGTAATGAAAAACTGTTTTTT. It is translated as CVTGGGNEKLFF.

In this sample, this clone turned up a few times. The chain links TRBV6-1 to TRBJ2-7; TRBD1 might be the D (6 bases). The CDR3 extends over 14 amino acids. CDR1 MNHNS and CDR2 SASEGT come from the germline V gene. Deletions cut 7 bases from V and 0 bases from J, with 13 bases between. CDR3 sequence: CASKGQRSSYEQYF. The CDR3, as DNA: TGTGCCAGCAAAGGACAGCGAAGCTCCTACGAGCAGTACTTC.

The chain joins TRBV27 to TRBJ2-1; the match to TRBD2 covers 12 bases. V shed 4 bases, J shed 0 bases, and the junction held 1 base outside the gene matches. Germline V gene data show CDR1 as MNHEY and CDR2 as SMNVEV (reference sequence). The CDR3 is 16 residues long. CDR3 DNA: TGTGCCAGCAGTTGGGGACTAGCGGGCTCCTACAATGAGCAGTTCTTC. This sequence encodes CASSWGLAGSYNEQFF.

The chain links TRBV4-2 to TRBJ1-5; D unresolved. This CDR3 has 13 amino acids. CDR1 is LGHNA, CDR2 YNFKEQ, per germline. The ends were cut back, 1 base at V and 5 bases at J, with 6 bases in the middle. The CDR3 reads CASSQARDQPQHF. The CDR3 nucleotides are TGTGCCAGCAGCCAAGCGAGGGATCAGCCCCAGCATTTT.

The genes are TRBV28 and TRBJ1-4; possible D gene TRBD1, 6 bases. V was clipped by 6 bases and J by 8 bases, with 16 bases between them. This CDR3 spans 14 amino acids. Germline CDR1 and CDR2: MDHEN and SYDVKM. The DNA of the CDR3 is TGTGCCAGCAGCATACCAGGGGATCAGGAAAAACTGTTTTTT. Protein sequence: CASSIPGDQEKLFF.

The CDR3 region has the DNA TGTGCCAGTAGATGGGCACAGGGGGTCGAAGCTTTCTTT. This gives the protein CASRWAQGVEAFF. The V gene is TRBV19, the J gene TRBJ1-1; 8 bases are shared with TRBD1. The CDR3 has 13 amino acids. Trimming took 6 bases from V and 8 from J; bases not matched to a gene: 8. Germline loops: CDR1 LNHDA, CDR2 SQIVND (reference sequence).

J is TRBJ2-2 and V is TRBV7-8, with 9 bases that match TRBD2. Germline V gene sequence: CDR1 SGHVS, CDR2 FQNEAQ. The CDR3 is 16 residues long. Trimming removed 3 bases from V and 0 bases from J; junction bases left unmatched: 2. DNA for the CDR3: TGTGCCAGCAGCTTTCTAGCGGGGTCGAACACCGGGGAGCTGTTTTTT. This codes for CASSFLAGSNTGELFF. Drawing the rest from reference TRBV7-8 and TRBJ2-2, the complete variable domain is GAGVSQSPRYKVAKRGQDVALRCDPISGHVSLFWYQQALGQGPEFLTYFQNEAQLDKSGLPSDRFFAERPEGSVSTLKIQRTQQEDSAVYLCASSFLAGSNTGELFFGEGSRLTVL.

The CDR3 spells CASSLGQFVGTGGLETQYF. CDR3 nucleotide sequence: TGCGCCAGCAGCTTGGGCCAGTTCGTCGGGACAGGGGGCTTGGAGACCCAGTACTTC. V gene TRBV5-1 combines with J gene TRBJ2-5; 12 bases line up with TRBD1. The ends lost 0 bases at V and 5 bases at J; junction bases unmatched: 14. Looked up from germline, CDR1 is SGHRS and CDR2 is YFSETQ. This CDR3 spans 19 amino acids.

This clone was seen just once. The rearrangement joins TRBV11-2 to TRBJ2-1; 8 bases fit TRBD2. Trimming took 2 bases from V and 4 from J; bases not matched to a gene: 4. The CDR3 is 15 residues long. Germline V gene data show CDR1 as SGHAT and CDR2 as FQNNGV. The CDR3 DNA reads TGTGCCAGCAGCTTAAGGACTAGCAGGTACAATGAGCAGTTCTTC. This sequence encodes CASSLRTSRYNEQFF.

Concerning this clone: Germline and junction disagree at one end, which may indicate a read error. This chain links TRBV9 with TRBJ2-4, with 7 positions matching TRBD2. CDR3 size: 13 residues. Germline V lookup: CDR1 SGDLS, CDR2 YYNGEE. The CDR3: CASSMAGENSQYF. The CDR3 DNA reads TGTGCCAGCAGCATGGCGGGGGAAAACAGTCAGTACTTC. Full variable domain (missing parts from reference TRBV9 and TRBJ2-4): DSGVTQTPKHLITATGQRVTLRCSPRSGDLSVYWYQQSLDQGLQFLIQYYNGEERAKGNILERFSAQQFPDLHSELNLSSLELGDSALYFCASSMAGENSQYFGAGTRLSVL.

V is TRBV4-1 and J is TRBJ2-7; 9 nucleotides line up with TRBD2. CDR3 length: 15 residues. V dropped 5 bases and J dropped 7; count of bases not matched to a gene: 12. Germline CDR1 reads MGHRA; CDR2 reads YSYEKL. The CDR3 sequence is CASSSRTSASQEQYF. Written as DNA, the CDR3 is TGCGCCAGCAGCTCCAGGACTAGCGCCTCTCAGGAGCAGTACTTC.

The chain couples TRBV7-2 to TRBJ2-7, with 10 bases that match TRBD1. V shed 7 bases and J 6 bases; nucleotides not matched to a gene: 9. The CDR3 runs to 14 residues. CDR1 and CDR2 (germline): SGHTA, FQGNSA. The CDR3 nucleotides read TGTGCCAGCAACAGCCGGGACAGGGGACCCGAGCAGTACTTC. Translating it yields CASNSRDRGPEQYF.

This clone was counted once. This chain joins TRBV4-2 and TRBJ2-1; TRBD2 aligns across 15 bases. The ends lost 3 bases at V and 10 bases at J; junction bases unmatched: 4. CDR3 length equals 15 residues. Germline lookup yields CDR1 LGHNA and CDR2 YNFKEQ. CDR3 sequence: CASSHWTSGGEEQFF. The CDR3 region has the DNA TGTGCCAGCAGCCATTGGACTAGCGGGGGGGAAGAGCAGTTCTTC.

The chain has TRBV11-2 and TRBJ2-5; D is possibly TRBD1 (5 bases). V shed 5 bases and J shed 5 bases, with 18 bases lying between them. Looked up from germline, CDR1 is SGHAT and CDR2 is FQNNGV. The CDR3 length is 15 residues. The CDR3, as DNA: TGTGCCAGCAGCCCAGGGAATCTACAGGAGGAGACCCAGTACTTC. It encodes CASSPGNLQEETQYF. Supplemented by reference TRBV11-2 and TRBJ2-5, the full variable domain reads EAGVAQSPRYKIIEKRQSVAFWCNPISGHATLYWYQQILGQGPKLLIQFQNNGVVDDSQLPKDRFSAERLKGVDSTLKIQPAKLEDSAVYLCASSPGNLQEETQYFGPGTRLLVL.

The rearrangement joins TRBV7-6 to TRBJ2-7, with 7 bases lining up with TRBD1. V dropped 5 bases and J dropped 1; count of bases not matched to a gene: 5. The germline CDR1 and CDR2 sequences are SGHVS and FNYEAQ. This CDR3 contains 14 residues. The CDR3 is CASSGTTGSYEQYF. As DNA, the CDR3 is TGTGCCAGCAGCGGGACGACAGGGTCCTACGAGCAGTACTTC.

Here the CDR3 DNA reads TGTGCCAGCAGCTTAGTTGGAGCAGGGCATAACTATGGCTACACCTTC. Its translation: CASSLVGAGHNYGYTF. V usage is TRBV7-2 and J usage is TRBJ1-2; tentatively, D is TRBD1 (5 bases). The V and J ends lost 1 base and 1 base respectively, with 13 bases between them. Germline CDR1 reads SGHTA; CDR2 reads FQGNSA. This CDR3 comprises 16 residues.

This chain links TRBV6-5 with TRBJ1-3; D is possibly TRBD1 (6 bases). V was cut by 2 bases and J by 2 bases, with 13 bases left in between. Germline V gives CDR1 MNHEY, CDR2 SVGAGI. CDR3 length: 16 amino acids. This CDR3 is CASSYKQGLTGNTIYF. In DNA, the CDR3 is TGTGCCAGCAGTTACAAACAGGGACTAACTGGAAACACCATATATTTT.

The gene calls are TRBV7-2 and TRBJ2-5; TRBD2 aligns across 10 bases. V was clipped by 1 base and J by 4 bases; unmatched bases: 9. CDR1 is SGHTA, CDR2 FQGNSA, per germline. The CDR3 is 17 residues long. The DNA for the CDR3 is TGTGCCAGCAGCTTAGGGCCGCAGCGGGGGGGCCGAGAGACCCAGTACTTC. Its translation: CASSLGPQRGGRETQYF.

The chain joins TRBV7-3 to TRBJ1-4; D might be TRBD1 (5 bases). CDR1 SGHTA and CDR2 FQGTGA come from the germline V gene. Trimming stripped 5 bases from V and 5 bases from J, with 18 bases between. There are 16 residues in the CDR3. The CDR3 loop is CASSPRRTGLNEKLFF. The CDR3 coding sequence is TGTGCCAGCAGCCCTCGGCGGACGGGACTGAATGAAAAACTGTTTTTT.

CDR3 bases: TGTGCCAGCAGTTATGCCGGGGCCGGGGAGCTGTTTTTT. Protein sequence: CASSYAGAGELFF. The J gene is TRBJ2-2, the V gene TRBV6-5; TRBD2 might be the D (5 bases). Germline lookup yields CDR1 MNHEY and CDR2 SVGAGI. The CDR3 runs to 13 residues. The V end was cut by 3 bases, the J end by 6 bases, with 8 bases between.